This T cell receptor beta chain was identified in a study of a mutant IDH1 vaccine in newly diagnosed glioma. Time point defined: baseline, week 1 (first vaccination visit). Treatment indicated: pre-vaccination baseline after standard-of-care therapy. Sequencing was performed with immunoSEQ multiplex PCR; in TCRdb, only in-frame clones are kept and a portion is missing. The sample lists 60,000 to 75,000 clones, less than 85% occurring once. The CDR3 is made up of 15 amino acids. With 3 bases clipped from V and 2 bases from J, the junction kept 1 base outside the gene matches. The germline V gene has CDR1 SGHDT and CDR2 YYEEEE.

The sample here was PBMCs, taken from a glioma patient treated with radiotherapy, temozolomide or both. The receptor comes from a man in his fifties or sixties with glioma. The chain joins TRBV5-6 to TRBJ1-5; 11 bases agree with TRBD1. The CDR3 DNA is TGTGCCAGCAGCTGGGGACAGGGGGGCAATCAGCCCCAGCATTTT. It translates to CASSWGQGGNQPQHF.